The rows below give T cell receptor beta chains drawn from one sample of a study of beta chain features in type 1 diabetes. TCRdb's table, derived via immunoSEQ multiplex PCR, lists solely in-frame clones and lacks some. The repertoire consists of almost 350,000 clones, with 15% to 20% occurring once and the leading ten covering around 0.045%. The sequenced sample consisted of naive CD4+ T cells from blood. These receptors came from a woman under 30 in good health. CDR3s include the opening cysteine and the closing phenylalanine or tryptophan. The D gene is left open where the match is weak. Size is stated for part of the rows, as once, few or many counts, or as a class when the clone is expanded.

d_gene,v_gene,abundance,j_gene,CDR3nt,CDR3aa
TRBD1,TRBV2,-,TRBJ1-1,TGTGCCAGCAGTTTAAACAGGGGGCGGACTGAAGCTTTCTTT,CASSLNRGRTEAFF
TRBD2,TRBV9,-,TRBJ2-1,TGTGCCAGCAGCAAAGGCGGACTAGCGGGGCCCGGGCAGTTCTTC,CASSKGGLAGPGQFF
TRBD1,TRBV6-5,-,TRBJ1-2,TGTGCCAGCAGTTACTCCGGGACAGGAAACTATGGCTACACCTTC,CASSYSGTGNYGYTF
-,TRBV18,-,TRBJ1-2,TGTGCCAGCTCACCACTCAGGGCGGGCTACACCTTC,CASSPLRAGYTF
TRBD2,TRBV7-2,few,TRBJ2-3,TGTGCCAGCAGCCCATCCGGGACTAGCGGGGGTGGTACGCAGTATTTT,CASSPSGTSGGGTQYF
-,TRBV4-3,few,TRBJ1-2,TGCGCCAGCAGCCAGGATCATACAGGGCGGTATGGCTACACCTTC,CASSQDHTGRYGYTF
-,TRBV5-4,few,TRBJ2-7,TGTGCCAGCAGCCCCTCCACAGGGCTACAATACGAGCAGTACTTC,CASSPSTGLQYEQYF
-,TRBV14,-,TRBJ2-7,TGTGCCAGCAGCCCCGGCGGGTACGAGCAGTACTTC,CASSPGGYEQYF
-,TRBV27,-,TRBJ2-1,TGTGCCAGCAGAGGGAGACATGAGCAGTTCTTC,CASRGRHEQFF
-,TRBV14,few,TRBJ1-2,TGTGCCAGCAGCCAAGACAGGCTTTATGGCTACACCTTC,CASSQDRLYGYTF
TRBD1,TRBV9,-,TRBJ1-2,TGTGCCAGCAGCGTAGTCGAGACAGGGCCTTATGGCTACACCTTC,CASSVVETGPYGYTF
TRBD1,TRBV7-2,few,TRBJ1-2,TGTGCCAGCAGCTCGGGGGACAGGGCCAGACTCCATGGCTACACCTTC,CASSSGDRARLHGYTF
-,TRBV6-5,few,TRBJ2-7,TGTGCCAGCAGCGACAGGATAACCTACGAGCAGTACTTC,CASSDRITYEQYF
TRBD1,TRBV30,once,TRBJ1-1,TGTGCCTGGTCGAAGTACAGGGGGACTGAAGCTTTCTTT,CAWSKYRGTEAFF
-,TRBV5-1,-,TRBJ1-5,TGCGCCAGCAGCTTGGGACAGAATAGCAATCAGCCCCAGCATTTT,CASSLGQNSNQPQHF
-,TRBV9,-,TRBJ1-4,TGTGCCAGCAGCCTCACCTGGAGGGATGATGAAAAACTGTTTTTT,CASSLTWRDDEKLFF
-,TRBV29-1,-,TRBJ1-1,TGCAGCGTTGTCAGGGGAAACACTGAAGCTTTCTTT,CSVVRGNTEAFF
-,TRBV20-1,-,TRBJ2-7,TGCAGTGCTCTAGGGGCCGAGCAGTACTTC,CSALGAEQYF
-,TRBV30,few,TRBJ2-3,TGTGCCTGGACGTTTGGGACAACCTCCCCAAGTACGCAGTATTTT,CAWTFGTTSPSTQYF
TRBD1,TRBV6-1,few,TRBJ2-3,TGTGCCAGCACCCCTGACAGGGCAAGCACAGATACGCAGTATTTT,CASTPDRASTDTQYF
-,TRBV29-1,few,TRBJ1-1,TGCAGCGTTTACGACATTAGGAACACTGAAGCTTTCTTT,CSVYDIRNTEAFF
TRBD1,TRBV30,-,TRBJ1-2,TGTGCCTGGAGTGTAGGGACAGGATCATTCCGCGGCTACACCTTC,CAWSVGTGSFRGYTF
-,TRBV2,-,TRBJ1-3,TGTGCCAGCAGTGAAACAGACTCTGGAAACACCATATATTTT,CASSETDSGNTIYF
-,TRBV28,few,TRBJ2-5,TGTGCCAGCAACCAGCCACAGGGCACCAGGGAGACCCAGTACTTC,CASNQPQGTRETQYF
-,TRBV6-1,few,TRBJ2-7,TGTGCCAGCAGTTATAGAGGAAGCTCCTACGAGCAGTACTTC,CASSYRGSSYEQYF
-,TRBV7-9,-,TRBJ2-7,TGTGCCAGCAGCTTGAGGACTGCCTACGAGCAGTACTTC,CASSLRTAYEQYF
TRBD1,TRBV4-1,few,TRBJ1-3,TGCGCCAGCAGTCCTCGGACAGGGAAGATCTCTGGAAACACCATATATTTT,CASSPRTGKISGNTIYF
-,TRBV10-3,-,TRBJ1-1,TGTGCCATCAGTGACAGGGCCGCTGAAGCTTTCTTT,CAISDRAAEAFF
-,TRBV15,-,TRBJ2-7,TGTGCCACCCAGTTCCAGGGGACGGGCGGCGAGCAGTACTTC,CATQFQGTGGEQYF
TRBD2,TRBV6-5,-,TRBJ2-7,TGTGCCAGCAGGCGACTAGCGTTGTCCTACGAGCAGTACTTC,CASRRLALSYEQYF
-,TRBV4-2,few,TRBJ2-1,TGTGCCAGCAGCATAGATGGCGGGGCCTACAATGAGCAGTTCTTC,CASSIDGGAYNEQFF
-,TRBV9,-,TRBJ2-2,TGTGCCAGCAGCGTACGGGGTGGGAACACCGGGGAGCTGTTTTTT,CASSVRGGNTGELFF